This T cell receptor beta chain comes out of a study of radiation and T cells in renal cell carcinoma. Study observations and caveats: Top tumor clonotypes rose in blood 2 weeks post-radiation, then contracted.

Libraries were prepared by immunoSEQ multiplex PCR; TCRdb keeps only in-frame clonotypes and omits some of them. The table includes approximately 85,000 clones, roughly nine tenths detected once. Turning to this clone: Its specificity is unknown.

The CDR3 length is 14 residues. The germline CDR1 and CDR2 sequences are MNHEY and SVGAGI. The V segment lost 5 bases and the J segment 5 bases; nucleotides outside the gene matches: 6. Time point given: blood 4 weeks post-SBRT, at nephrectomy. Treatment indicated: 15 Gy SBRT to primary tumor, nephrectomy 4 weeks later. Specimen: blood, collected from a patient whose treatment included radiotherapy and nephrectomy. This sequence was found in an older woman with renal cell carcinoma. The chain recombines TRBV6-5 with TRBJ2-7, with 10 bases matching TRBD2. The CDR3 DNA reads as TGTGCCAGCAGTCTTAGCGGGGGGAACCACGAGCAGTACTTC. Its translation: CASSLSGGNHEQYF.